A selection of T cell receptor beta chains follows, all from one sample in a study of neurological immune-mediated disorders. TCRdb used MiXCR to reprocess the 5' RACE reads, holding one entry per CDR3 protein. The table has tens of thousands of distinct CDR3 sequences, less than 5.5% seen once; the top ten hold 6.5% to 7.5%. The sample taken for sequencing was PBMCs. These receptor sequences come from a man aged 25 to 40 with multiple sclerosis. CDR3s include the opening cysteine and the closing phenylalanine or tryptophan. Each record gives: V gene, J gene, CDR3 protein.

V: TRBV5-1
J: TRBJ2-3
CDR3: CASSRAGTDTQYF

V: TRBV20-1
J: TRBJ2-2
CDR3: CSARDGIGELFF

V: TRBV9
J: TRBJ1-2
CDR3: CASSVGANYGYTF

V: TRBV2
J: TRBJ2-7
CDR3: CASRTLRHAAFYEQYF

V: TRBV5-1
J: TRBJ1-2
CDR3: CASSLYGYTF

V: TRBV5-1
J: TRBJ1-4
CDR3: CASSTGGTNEKLFF

V: TRBV4-2
J: TRBJ2-6
CDR3: CASSQERGGANVLTF

V: TRBV29-1
J: TRBJ1-2
CDR3: CSVSPGDGYTF

V: TRBV12-3/TRBV12-4
J: TRBJ1-3
CDR3: CASRPLGTASGNTIYF

V: TRBV4-2
J: TRBJ1-2
CDR3: CASSQGQGADGYTF

V: TRBV7-3
J: TRBJ2-1
CDR3: CASSLEGNNEQFF

V: TRBV7-6
J: TRBJ2-3
CDR3: CASSTNEDTQYF

V: TRBV20-1
J: TRBJ2-5
CDR3: CSARAGGVQETQYF

V: TRBV29-1
J: TRBJ2-3
CDR3: CSAGRDTQYF

V: TRBV20-1
J: TRBJ2-1
CDR3: CSARDRTNEQFF

V: TRBV5-8
J: TRBJ2-4
CDR3: CASSLGAESPKNIQYF

V: TRBV10-3
J: TRBJ1-1
CDR3: CAISARGNTEAFF

V: TRBV3-1
J: TRBJ2-2
CDR3: CASSRNRVSTGELFF

V: TRBV3-1
J: TRBJ2-7
CDR3: CASSQGQGSYEQYF

V: TRBV5-1
J: TRBJ1-1
CDR3: CASSPPNRFTEAFF

V: TRBV12-3/TRBV12-4
J: TRBJ1-2
CDR3: CASSRQGFGYTF

V: TRBV10-2
J: TRBJ1-1
CDR3: CASSEALHEAFF

V: TRBV5-1
J: TRBJ1-1
CDR3: CASSLDTGDTEAFF

V: TRBV3-1
J: TRBJ2-7
CDR3: CASSLGNFGHYEQYF

V: TRBV12-3/TRBV12-4
J: TRBJ1-4
CDR3: CASSLRHTDRLFF

V: TRBV10-3
J: TRBJ2-3
CDR3: CAISAKEFADTQYF

V: TRBV3-1
J: TRBJ2-5
CDR3: CASSQRDRGETQYF

V: TRBV7-3
J: TRBJ2-3
CDR3: CASSLLASDTQYF

V: TRBV5-1
J: TRBJ2-3
CDR3: CASSSPLADTQYF

V: TRBV20-1
J: TRBJ2-1
CDR3: CSASLLAGGREQFF

V: TRBV7-9
J: TRBJ1-1
CDR3: CASSPWTGGEFNTEAFF

V: TRBV2
J: TRBJ2-7
CDR3: CASKGGEFYEQYF

V: TRBV12-3/TRBV12-4
J: TRBJ2-1
CDR3: CASSWTGPDEQFF

V: TRBV20-1
J: TRBJ2-1
CDR3: CSGQTSGNEQFF

V: TRBV20-1
J: TRBJ1-1
CDR3: CSAFLNTEAFF

V: TRBV10-2
J: TRBJ2-3
CDR3: CASSDITGGPHTQYF

V: TRBV10-3
J: TRBJ1-2
CDR3: CAISAGDGYTF

V: TRBV10-2
J: TRBJ2-1
CDR3: CASSGTSYNEQFF

V: TRBV5-1
J: TRBJ1-1
CDR3: CASSAGQGRLNTEAFF

V: TRBV20-1
J: TRBJ1-1
CDR3: CSASTGGRNTEAFF

V: TRBV20-1
J: TRBJ2-2
CDR3: CSARAQGIGELFF

V: TRBV20-1
J: TRBJ2-7
CDR3: CSASAASYEQYF

V: TRBV3-1
J: TRBJ1-5
CDR3: CASSQGFQPQNF

V: TRBV10-3
J: TRBJ1-2
CDR3: CAISEPSQDGYTF

V: TRBV5-6
J: TRBJ1-5
CDR3: CASSLAGTGQPQHF

V: TRBV27
J: TRBJ1-1
CDR3: CASSFRAHTMNTEAFF

V: TRBV3-1
J: TRBJ2-7
CDR3: CASSQGGEQYF

V: TRBV5-1
J: TRBJ2-3
CDR3: CASSFEGDGTQYF